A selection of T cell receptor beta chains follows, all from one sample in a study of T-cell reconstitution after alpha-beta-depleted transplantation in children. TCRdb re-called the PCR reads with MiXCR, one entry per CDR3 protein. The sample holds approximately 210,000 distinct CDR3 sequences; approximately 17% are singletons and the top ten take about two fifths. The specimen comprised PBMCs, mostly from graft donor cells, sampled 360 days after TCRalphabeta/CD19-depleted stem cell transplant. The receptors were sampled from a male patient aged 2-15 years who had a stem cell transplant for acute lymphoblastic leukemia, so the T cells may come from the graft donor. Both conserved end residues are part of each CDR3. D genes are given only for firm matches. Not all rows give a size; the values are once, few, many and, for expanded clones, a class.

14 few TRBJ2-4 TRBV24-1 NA CATSPGPFKNIQYF TGTGCCACCAGTCCAGGCCCGTTCAAAAACATTCAGTACTTC
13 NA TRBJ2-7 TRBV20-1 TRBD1 CSAARTGMYEQYF TGCAGTGCTGCCAGGACAGGGATGTACGAGCAGTACTTC
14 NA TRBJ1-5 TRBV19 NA CASSIWGQWFPQHF TGTGCCAGTAGTATATGGGGGCAGTGGTTCCCCCAGCATTTT
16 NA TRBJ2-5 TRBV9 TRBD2 CASSVGLAGPQETQYF TGTGCCAGCAGCGTAGGGCTAGCGGGGCCCCAAGAGACCCAGTACTTC
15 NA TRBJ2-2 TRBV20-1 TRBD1 CSARSGTGVAGELFF TGCAGTGCTAGATCGGGGACAGGGGTGGCCGGGGAGCTGTTTTTT
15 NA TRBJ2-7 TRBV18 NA CASSPGQVFSYEQYF TGTGCCAGCTCACCGGGCCAGGTCTTCTCCTACGAGCAGTACTTC
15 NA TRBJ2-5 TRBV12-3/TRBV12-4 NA CASSFSGSGEETQYF TGTGCCAGCAGTTTTTCGGGGAGCGGCGAAGAGACCCAGTACTTC
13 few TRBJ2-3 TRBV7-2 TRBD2 CASSGGVSRTQYF TGTGCCAGCAGCGGGGGGGTTTCGCGTACGCAGTATTTT
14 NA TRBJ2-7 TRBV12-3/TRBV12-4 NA CASSLWQDAYEQYF TGTGCCAGCAGTTTATGGCAGGATGCCTACGAGCAGTACTTC
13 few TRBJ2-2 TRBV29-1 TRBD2 CSAGTSGTGELFF TGCAGCGCGGGGACTAGCGGCACCGGGGAGCTGTTTTTT
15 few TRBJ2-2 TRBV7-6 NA CASSSPYRVPGELFF TGTGCCAGCAGCTCACCCTACAGGGTGCCCGGGGAGCTGTTTTTT
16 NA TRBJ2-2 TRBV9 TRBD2 CASSVGGREYTGELFF TGTGCCAGCAGCGTCGGAGGGAGGGAATACACCGGGGAGCTGTTTTTT
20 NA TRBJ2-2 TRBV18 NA CASSPPKGRLSESDTGELFF TGTGCCAGCTCACCACCGAAGGGCAGGTTGTCGGAATCGGACACCGGGGAGCTGTTTTTT
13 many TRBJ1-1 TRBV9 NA CASSVGGSTEAFF TGTGCCAGCAGCGTAGGGGGAAGCACTGAAGCTTTCTTT
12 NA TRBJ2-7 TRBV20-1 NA CRARDPSYEQYF TGCAGGGCCCGGGACCCCTCCTACGAGCAGTACTTC
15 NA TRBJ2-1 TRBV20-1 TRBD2 CSARQTSGGYNEQFF TGCAGTGCTAGACAGACTAGCGGGGGGTATAATGAGCAGTTCTTC
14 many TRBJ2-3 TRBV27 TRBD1 CASRPQGGTDTQYF TGTGCCAGCAGACCTCAGGGGGGCACAGATACGCAGTATTTT
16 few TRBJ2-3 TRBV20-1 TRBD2 CSASTSGRANPDTQYF TGCAGTGCTAGTACTAGCGGGAGGGCCAACCCAGATACGCAGTATTTT
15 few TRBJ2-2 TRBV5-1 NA CASTQVTSNTGELFF TGCGCCAGCACACAGGTCACATCGAACACCGGGGAGCTGTTTTTT
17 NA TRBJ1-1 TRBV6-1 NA CASEPTGRYYLNTEAFF TGTGCCAGCGAACCCACAGGGAGATACTACTTGAACACTGAAGCTTTCTTT
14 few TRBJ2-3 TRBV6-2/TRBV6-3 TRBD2 CASSLTSGGATQYF TGTGCCAGCAGTTTAACTAGCGGGGGAGCTACGCAGTATTTT
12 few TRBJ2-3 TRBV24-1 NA CATSDSRDTQYF TGTGCCACCAGTGATTCGCGAGATACGCAGTATTTT
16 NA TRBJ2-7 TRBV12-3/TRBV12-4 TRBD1 CASSSPLTGGTFEQYF TGTGCCAGCAGTTCCCCCCTGACAGGGGGAACCTTCGAGCAGTACTTC
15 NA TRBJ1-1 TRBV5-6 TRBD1 CASSFWDRPYTEAFF TGTGCCAGCAGCTTCTGGGACAGGCCCTACACTGAAGCTTTCTTT
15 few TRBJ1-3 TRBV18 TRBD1 CASSPTGDRGNTIYF TGTGCCAGCTCACCGACAGGGGACAGAGGAAACACCATATATTTT
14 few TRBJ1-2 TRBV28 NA CASVRVPANYGYTF TGTGCCAGCGTAAGAGTCCCAGCTAACTATGGCTACACCTTC
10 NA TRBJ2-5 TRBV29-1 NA CSYGQETQYF TGCAGCTACGGGCAAGAGACCCAGTACTTC